The 16 T cell receptor beta chains listed next were all sequenced from one sample in a study of blood T cell repertoires in COVID-19. The data were produced by immunoSEQ multiplex PCR, yet TCRdb's version contains in-frame clones alone and is incomplete. Of around 240,000 clones in the sample, about 89% are singletons; the top ten hold approximately 1.2%. Sequenced material: PBMCs or T cells enriched from blood (not recorded which). The receptors stem from a human donor in a cohort exposed to, infected with or recovered from COVID-19 (not recorded which). The donor label of this sample is uncertain.

The chain couples TRBV2 to TRBJ2-5, with 7 bases aligning to TRBD1. Looked up from germline, CDR1 is SNHLY and CDR2 is FYNNEI. The V gene end was trimmed by 11 bases and the J gene end by 9 bases; junction bases not matched to a gene: 12. CDR3 length: 12 residues. The CDR3, as DNA: TGTGCCGACGGACAGGTTCGGGATCCCCAGTACTTC. Its translation: CADGQVRDPQYF.

This clone was seen only a few times. The chain carries TRBV6-2 or TRBV6-3 and TRBJ2-5; 10 positions agree with TRBD2. CDR1 and CDR2 from the germline V gene are MNHEY and SVGEGT. With V trimmed by 5 bases and J by 9 bases, 12 bases remained unmatched. This CDR3 contains 15 residues. For the CDR3, the DNA is TGTGCCAGCAGTCTCAACCCAGCGGGGGGGCGACCCCAGTACTTC. This sequence encodes CASSLNPAGGRPQYF.

The rearrangement uses TRBV12-5 and TRBJ2-7; the D gene is possibly TRBD2 (6 bases). Germline CDR1 is LGHNT and CDR2 is FRNRAP. The CDR3 has 16 residues. With 0 bases removed from V and 6 bases from J, the gap between germline ends came to 18 bases. This CDR3 is CASGLVLRREPVEQYF. The CDR3 nucleotides read TGTGCTAGTGGTTTGGTACTTAGGAGGGAGCCGGTCGAGCAGTACTTC.

V and J are TRBV6-6 and TRBJ2-7; 10 bases map to TRBD1. V trimming: 4 bases; J trimming: 3 bases; junction bases outside the gene matches: 6. The germline CDR1 and CDR2 sequences are MNHNY and SVGAGI (reference sequence). This CDR3 comprises 15 residues. The CDR3 here is CASSSLGQGLYEQYF. The DNA of the CDR3 is TGTGCCAGCAGTTCGTTGGGACAGGGGCTCTACGAGCAGTACTTC.

The rearrangement joins TRBV5-1 to TRBJ1-2; D remains ambiguous. Germline V gives CDR1 SGHRS, CDR2 YFSETQ. V lost 0 bases, J lost 7 bases, and 7 bases lay in between. This CDR3 contains 12 residues. The CDR3 bases are TGCGCCAGCAGCTTGGATGCGGGTGGCTACACCTTC. Its protein product is CASSLDAGGYTF.

The chain couples TRBV11-2 to TRBJ2-2, with TRBD1 as a possible D gene (6 bases). Germline CDR1 and CDR2: SGHAT and FQNNGV. V was pared by 4 bases and J by 5 bases, with 14 bases between. The CDR3 covers 15 residues. In DNA, the CDR3 is TGTGCCAGCAGCTCCCCAATGACAGGAACCGGGGAGCTGTTTTTT. Its translation is CASSSPMTGTGELFF.

The chain has TRBV18 and TRBJ1-1; D gene uncertain. CDR1 and CDR2 from the germline V gene are KGHSH and LQKENI. This CDR3 has 14 residues. Trimming removed 1 base at V and 0 bases at J, with 6 bases between. The CDR3 loop reads CASSPRALNTEAFF. CDR3 coding DNA: TGTGCCAGCTCACCACGGGCGCTGAACACTGAAGCTTTCTTT.

This chain links TRBV9 with TRBJ1-5, with 7 bases fitting TRBD1. There are 15 residues in the CDR3. V shed 2 bases and J 0 bases; nucleotides not matched to a gene: 2. Germline V lookup: CDR1 SGDLS, CDR2 YYNGEE. In DNA form, the CDR3 reads TGTGCCAGCAGCGTCGGACAGGCTAGCAATCAGCCCCAGCATTTT. Translating gives CASSVGQASNQPQHF.

This rearrangement joins TRBV4-3 to TRBJ2-1, with 7 bases fitting TRBD1. The length of the CDR3 is 17 residues. CDR1 is LGHNA and CDR2 is YSLEER in the germline V gene. The V and J ends lost 0 bases and 7 bases, in that order; junction bases with no gene match: 12. CDR3 sequence (DNA): TGCGCCAGCAGCCAAGATTCTTGGACAGGCCCCCGGAATGAGCAGTTCTTC. It is translated as CASSQDSWTGPRNEQFF.

The chain uses TRBV7-9 and TRBJ1-2, with 8 bases fitting TRBD1. Losses at the gene ends were 5 bases for V and 8 bases for J; bases not matched to a gene: 22. The CDR3 runs 18 residues. The V gene's germline CDR1 is SEHNR and CDR2 FQNEAQ (reference sequence). The CDR3 reads CASSDSSAARDRQYGYTF. The CDR3 bases are TGTGCCAGCAGCGACTCTAGTGCCGCGCGGGACAGGCAGTACGGCTACACCTTC.

This sequence joins TRBV18 and TRBJ2-3; tentatively, D is TRBD1 (5 bases). Germline CDR1 and CDR2: KGHSH and LQKENI. This CDR3 contains 13 residues. The V end lost 3 bases, the J end lost 4 bases, and 8 bases lay between the germline ends. The CDR3, as DNA: TGTGCCAGCTCACCGGAAGGGGCAGATACGCAGTATTTT. It specifies CASSPEGADTQYF.

This clone was seen only a few times. The chain is built from TRBV29-1 and TRBJ2-7, with 7 bases identical to TRBD1. V lost 5 bases, J lost 3 bases, and 7 bases stayed unmatched. The V gene's germline CDR1 is SQVTM and CDR2 ANQGSEA. The CDR3 runs to 13 residues. The DNA of the CDR3 is TGCAGCGTTTCCGCGACAGGGAACTACGAGCAGTACTTC. This gives the protein CSVSATGNYEQYF.

The rearrangement links TRBV11-2 to TRBJ2-7; 15 bases align to TRBD2. Germline V gene sequence: CDR1 SGHAT, CDR2 FQNNGV. This CDR3 is built from 18 residues. J was trimmed by 3 bases and V by 2 bases; bases with no gene match: 8. DNA for the CDR3: TGTGCCAGCAGCTTAAGCTCCGGACTAGCGGGGGGGCTCTACGAGCAGTACTTC. The encoded protein is CASSLSSGLAGGLYEQYF.

This chain links TRBV12-2 with TRBJ2-1; the table gives TRBD2 as D, unverified against the DNA. TRBV12-2 counts as a pseudogene. The CDR3 covers 15 residues. The CDR3: CASRSSRYSLNEQFF. The CDR3 bases are TGTGCAAGTCGCTCATCGCGTTACTCCCTCAATGAGCAGTTCTTC.

V usage is TRBV6-5 and J usage is TRBJ2-3; 14 bases align to TRBD2. The germline V gene has CDR1 MNHEY and CDR2 SVGAGI. There are 15 residues in the CDR3. Trimming at V came to 5 bases and at J to 6 bases, leaving 4 bases not matched to a gene. CDR3 sequence (DNA): TGTGCCAGCAGTAGGACTAGCGGGGGGCCGGATACGCAGTATTTT. Encoded protein: CASSRTSGGPDTQYF.

The V and J genes are TRBV11-2 and TRBJ2-2; D possibly corresponds to TRBD2 (5 bases). V dropped 0 bases and J dropped 7 bases, with 6 bases sitting between them. The germline CDR1 and CDR2 sequences are SGHAT and FQNNGV. This CDR3 has 13 amino acids. The CDR3 reads CASSLDGDGELFF. Written as DNA, the CDR3 is TGTGCCAGCAGCTTAGACGGGGACGGGGAGCTGTTTTTT.